The present T cell receptor beta chain was sequenced within a study of blood T cell repertoires in COVID-19 (dated by TCRdb to 2018 to 2021). Regarding the research as a whole: Collaborator samples came from the United States, Italy and Spain and covered acute and convalescent phases of COVID-19. The prospective study material was composed of cDNA or gDNA derived from T cells, B-cell-depleted T cells, or PBMCs. The dataset comprised deeply sampled blood TCRbeta repertoires from subjects exposed to, actively infected with, or recovered from COVID-19. The repertoires were released in a freely available public database intended as a resource for research on the immune response to SARS-CoV-2. Samples were obtained from the ongoing ImmuneRACE study (first 160 participants) and from 950 to 1,500 subjects provided by 6 global collaborators. The sample metadata nearly always contained a de-identified subject ID, COVID-19 status, age in years and sex. Where available, HLA class I and class II types were obtained from metadata supplied by the sample provider rather than from assay-based typing. What the research found in general, with its limitations: How much clinical and demographic metadata was included differed by source and by participant, and the metadata was provided uncurated.

The junction carries 8 bases between V and J, which are trimmed by 2 bases and 3 bases respectively. CDR3 length: 13 amino acids, cysteine to phenylalanine. The entry retains the CDR3 DNA only, 39 bases that are in frame from base 1. The germline V gene (reference sequence) specifies SEHNR as CDR1 and FQNEAQ as CDR2. TCRbeta CDR3 regions were amplified from genomic DNA by means of the immunoSEQ Assay, a bias-controlled multiplex PCR. The original methods were these. Nucleated cell counts per sample were estimated from amplification of reference gene primers within the assay. Sequence reads were collapsed and filtered to measure the absolute abundance of every unique TCRbeta CDR3 rearrangement. For each sample, productive Simpson clonality was calculated by taking the square root of Simpson's diversity index across productive rearrangements. TCRdb re-hosts the immuneACCESS table, in-frame sequences only. Its copies lack some clones; in the studies checked, an unresolved V gene accounts for under half of them, and the cause for the rest is not known. V and J calls and clone size are given by that table; D and trimming were obtained from the DNA. The sample yields more than 150,000 clones; roughly 80% were counted once. The top ten hold over 0.5% of the sample.

This clone has a single count. Its antigen has not been determined. No base qualities exist here, and no much larger clone lies one base off it. Collaborating institutions collected whole blood in K2EDTA tubes following their own protocols. Collaborator samples were shipped for TCRbeta analysis as frozen whole blood, isolated PBMCs, or DNA extracted from either sample type. Sequencing was done on a sample of peripheral blood. The sequence joins TRBV7-9 to TRBJ2-7, with no reliable assignment of the D segment. The TCR sequence derives from a man aged 60-69 years with acute or convalescent COVID-19. The nucleotide sequence is given as TGTGCCAGCAGCTTACCCCCAAACTACGAGCAGTACTTC. It specifies CASSLPPNYEQYF.